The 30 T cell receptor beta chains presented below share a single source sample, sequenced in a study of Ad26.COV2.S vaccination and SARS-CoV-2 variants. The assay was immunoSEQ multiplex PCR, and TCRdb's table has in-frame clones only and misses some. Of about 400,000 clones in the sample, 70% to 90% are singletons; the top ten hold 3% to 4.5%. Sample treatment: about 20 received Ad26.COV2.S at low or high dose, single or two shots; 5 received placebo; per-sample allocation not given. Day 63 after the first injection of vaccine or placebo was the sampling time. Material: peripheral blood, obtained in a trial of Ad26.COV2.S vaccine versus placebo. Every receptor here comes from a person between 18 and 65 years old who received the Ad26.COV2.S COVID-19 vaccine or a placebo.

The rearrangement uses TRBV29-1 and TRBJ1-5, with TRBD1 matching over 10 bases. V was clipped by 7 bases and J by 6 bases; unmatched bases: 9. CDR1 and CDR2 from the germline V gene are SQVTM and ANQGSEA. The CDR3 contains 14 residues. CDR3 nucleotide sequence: TGCAGCGCCTCGACAGGGGGCGCGACTCAGCCCCAGCATTTT. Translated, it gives CSASTGGATQPQHF.

The CDR3 region has the DNA TGCGCCAGCAGCTTGTATGGACAAGGGGAGCCCCAGCATTTT. Translated: CASSLYGQGEPQHF. V gene TRBV5-1 combines with J gene TRBJ1-5; D perhaps matches TRBD1 (5 bases). Germline CDR1 and CDR2: SGHRS and YFSETQ. The CDR3 runs to 14 residues. Trimming removed 1 base at V and 8 bases at J, with 13 bases between.

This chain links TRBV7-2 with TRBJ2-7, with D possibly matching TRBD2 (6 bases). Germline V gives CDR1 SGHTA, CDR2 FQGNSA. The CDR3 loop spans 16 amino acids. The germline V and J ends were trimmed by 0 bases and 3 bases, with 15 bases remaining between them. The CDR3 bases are TGTGCCAGCAGCTTAGCCGGGGGAGCTACCAACTACGAGCAGTACTTC. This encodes CASSLAGGATNYEQYF.

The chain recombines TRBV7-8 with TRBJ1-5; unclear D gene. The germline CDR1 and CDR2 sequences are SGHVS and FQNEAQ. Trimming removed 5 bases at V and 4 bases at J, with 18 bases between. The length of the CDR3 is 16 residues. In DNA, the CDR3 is TGTGCCAGCAGCCCCACGCCGGAGGTACAAAATCAGCCCCAGCATTTT. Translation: CASSPTPEVQNQPQHF. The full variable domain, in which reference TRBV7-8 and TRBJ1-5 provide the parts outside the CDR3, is GAGVSQSPRYKVAKRGQDVALRCDPISGHVSLFWYQQALGQGPEFLTYFQNEAQLDKSGLPSDRFFAERPEGSVSTLKIQRTQQEDSAVYLCASSPTPEVQNQPQHFGDGTRLSIL.

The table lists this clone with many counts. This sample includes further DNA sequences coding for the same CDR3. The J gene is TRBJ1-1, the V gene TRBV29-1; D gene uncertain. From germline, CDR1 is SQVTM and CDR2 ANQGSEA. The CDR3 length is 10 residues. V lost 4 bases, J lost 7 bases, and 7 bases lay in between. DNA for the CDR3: TGCAGCGTTGTGGGAGTTGAAGCTTTCTTT. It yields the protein CSVVGVEAFF.

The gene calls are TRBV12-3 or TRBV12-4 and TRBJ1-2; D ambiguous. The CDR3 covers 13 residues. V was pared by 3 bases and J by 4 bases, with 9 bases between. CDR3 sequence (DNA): TGTGCCAGCAGTTTTAAGATCTTCTATGGCTACACCTTC. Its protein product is CASSFKIFYGYTF.

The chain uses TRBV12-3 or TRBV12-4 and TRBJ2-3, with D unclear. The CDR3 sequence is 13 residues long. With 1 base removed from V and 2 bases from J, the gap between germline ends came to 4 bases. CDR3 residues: CASSLGDTDTQYF. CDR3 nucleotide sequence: TGTGCCAGCAGTTTAGGTGACACAGATACGCAGTATTTT.

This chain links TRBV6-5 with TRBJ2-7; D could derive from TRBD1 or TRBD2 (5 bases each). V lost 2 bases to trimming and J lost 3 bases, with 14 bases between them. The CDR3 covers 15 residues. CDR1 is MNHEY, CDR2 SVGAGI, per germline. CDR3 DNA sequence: TGTGCCAGCAGTTACCTCTACAGGAGCGGCTACGAGCAGTACTTC. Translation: CASSYLYRSGYEQYF.

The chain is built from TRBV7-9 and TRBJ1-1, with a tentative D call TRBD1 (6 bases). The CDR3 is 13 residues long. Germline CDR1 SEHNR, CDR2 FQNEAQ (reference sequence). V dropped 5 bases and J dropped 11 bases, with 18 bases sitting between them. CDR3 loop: CASSPPGARGAFF. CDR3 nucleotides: TGTGCCAGCAGCCCGCCGGGGGCGAGGGGGGCTTTCTTT.

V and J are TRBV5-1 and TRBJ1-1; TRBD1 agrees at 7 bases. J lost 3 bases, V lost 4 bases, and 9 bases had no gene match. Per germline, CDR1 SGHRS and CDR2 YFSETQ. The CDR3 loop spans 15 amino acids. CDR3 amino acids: CASSPSPGQYTEAFF. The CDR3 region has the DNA TGCGCCAGCAGCCCTTCCCCGGGACAGTACACTGAAGCTTTCTTT.

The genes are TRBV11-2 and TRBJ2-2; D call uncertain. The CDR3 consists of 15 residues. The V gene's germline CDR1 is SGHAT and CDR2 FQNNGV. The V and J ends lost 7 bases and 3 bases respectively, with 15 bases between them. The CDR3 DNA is TGTGCCAGCAACCGAGCTAGGGCGGACACCGGGGAGCTGTTTTTT. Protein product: CASNRARADTGELFF.

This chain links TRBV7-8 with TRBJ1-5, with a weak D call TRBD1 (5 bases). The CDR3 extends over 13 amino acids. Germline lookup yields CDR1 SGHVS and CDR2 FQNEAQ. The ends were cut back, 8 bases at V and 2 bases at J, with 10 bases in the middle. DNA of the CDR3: TGTGCCAGCGCAGGGTTAGGCAATCAGCCCCAGCATTTT. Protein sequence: CASAGLGNQPQHF. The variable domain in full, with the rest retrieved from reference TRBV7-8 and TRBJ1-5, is GAGVSQSPRYKVAKRGQDVALRCDPISGHVSLFWYQQALGQGPEFLTYFQNEAQLDKSGLPSDRFFAERPEGSVSTLKIQRTQQEDSAVYLCASAGLGNQPQHFGDGTRLSIL.

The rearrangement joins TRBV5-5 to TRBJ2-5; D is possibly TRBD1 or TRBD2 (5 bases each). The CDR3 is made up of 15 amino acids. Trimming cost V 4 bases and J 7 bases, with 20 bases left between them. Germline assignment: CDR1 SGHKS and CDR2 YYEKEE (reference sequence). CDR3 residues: CASSLSPLGVVTQYF. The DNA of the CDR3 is TGTGCCAGCAGCCTCTCCCCGTTGGGGGTGGTGACCCAGTACTTC.

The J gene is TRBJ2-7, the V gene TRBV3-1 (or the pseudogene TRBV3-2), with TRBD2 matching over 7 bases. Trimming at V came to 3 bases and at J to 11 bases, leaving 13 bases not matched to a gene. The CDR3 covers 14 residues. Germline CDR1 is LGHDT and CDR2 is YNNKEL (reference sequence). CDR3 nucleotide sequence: TGTGCCAGCAGCCATTTATCTACGGGGGGATTTAAGTACTTC. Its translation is CASSHLSTGGFKYF.

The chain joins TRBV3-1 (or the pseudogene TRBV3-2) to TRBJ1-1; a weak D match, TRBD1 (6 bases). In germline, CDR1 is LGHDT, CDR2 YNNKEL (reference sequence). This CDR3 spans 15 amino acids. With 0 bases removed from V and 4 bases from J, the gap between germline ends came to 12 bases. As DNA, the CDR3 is TGTGCCAGCAGCCAAGAAACAGGGCGGGCCACTGAAGCTTTCTTT. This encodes CASSQETGRATEAFF.

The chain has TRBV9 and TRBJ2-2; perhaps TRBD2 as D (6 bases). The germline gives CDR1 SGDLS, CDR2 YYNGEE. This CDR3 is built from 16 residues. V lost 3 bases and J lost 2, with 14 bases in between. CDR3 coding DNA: TGTGCCAGCAGCGCAAGCAGGGACTCTAACACCGGGGAGCTGTTTTTT. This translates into CASSASRDSNTGELFF.

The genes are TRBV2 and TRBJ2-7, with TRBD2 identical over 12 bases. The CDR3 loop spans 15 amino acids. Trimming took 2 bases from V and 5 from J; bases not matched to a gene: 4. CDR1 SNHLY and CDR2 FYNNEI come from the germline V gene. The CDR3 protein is CASSETTSGGNEQYF. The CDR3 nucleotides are TGTGCCAGCAGTGAAACCACTAGCGGGGGGAACGAGCAGTACTTC.

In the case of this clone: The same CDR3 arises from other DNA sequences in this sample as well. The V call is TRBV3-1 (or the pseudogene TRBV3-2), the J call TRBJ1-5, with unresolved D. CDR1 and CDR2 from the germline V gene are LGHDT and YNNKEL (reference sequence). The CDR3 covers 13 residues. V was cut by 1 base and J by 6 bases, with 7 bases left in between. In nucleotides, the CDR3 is TGTGCCAGCAGCCAAGGGGGAGGTCAGCCCCAGCATTTT. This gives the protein CASSQGGGQPQHF.

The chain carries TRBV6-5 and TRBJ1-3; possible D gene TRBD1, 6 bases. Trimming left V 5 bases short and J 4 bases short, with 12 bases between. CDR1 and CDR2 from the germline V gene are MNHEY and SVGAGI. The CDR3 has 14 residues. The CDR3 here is CASSLTGLGNTIYF. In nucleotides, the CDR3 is TGTGCCAGCAGTCTCACAGGGTTGGGAAACACCATATATTTT.

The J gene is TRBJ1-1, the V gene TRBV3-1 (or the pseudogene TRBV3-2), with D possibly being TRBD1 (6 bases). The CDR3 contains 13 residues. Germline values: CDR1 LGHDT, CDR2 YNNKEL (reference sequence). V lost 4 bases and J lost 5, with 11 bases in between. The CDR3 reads CASSRRGGTEAFF. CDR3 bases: TGTGCCAGCAGCCGCAGGGGAGGGACTGAAGCTTTCTTT.

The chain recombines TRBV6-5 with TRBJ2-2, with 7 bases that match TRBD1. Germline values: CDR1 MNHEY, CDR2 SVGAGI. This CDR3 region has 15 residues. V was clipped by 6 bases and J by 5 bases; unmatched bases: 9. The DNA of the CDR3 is TGTGCCAGCAGCATGACAGGGAGCGGTACCGGGGAGCTGTTTTTT. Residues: CASSMTGSGTGELFF.

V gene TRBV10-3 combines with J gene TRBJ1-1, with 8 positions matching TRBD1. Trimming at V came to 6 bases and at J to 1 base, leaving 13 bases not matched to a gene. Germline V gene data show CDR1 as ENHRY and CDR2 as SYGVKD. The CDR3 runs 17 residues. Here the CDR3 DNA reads TGTGCCATCAGACGACTAATTCCGGGACAGGAGAACACTGAAGCTTTCTTT. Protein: CAIRRLIPGQENTEAFF.

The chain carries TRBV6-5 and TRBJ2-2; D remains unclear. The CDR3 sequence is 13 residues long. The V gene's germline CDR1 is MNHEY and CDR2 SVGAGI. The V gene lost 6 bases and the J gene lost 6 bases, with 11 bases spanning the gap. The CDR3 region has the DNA TGTGCCAGCAGACCGATTCGAGCCGGGGAGCTGTTTTTT. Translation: CASRPIRAGELFF.

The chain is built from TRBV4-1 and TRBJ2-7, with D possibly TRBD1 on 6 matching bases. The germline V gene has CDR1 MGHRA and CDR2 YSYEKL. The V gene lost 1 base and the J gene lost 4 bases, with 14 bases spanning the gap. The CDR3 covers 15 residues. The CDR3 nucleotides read TGCGCCAGCAGCCAAGCTACAGGGAGTAGATACGAGCAGTACTTC. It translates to CASSQATGSRYEQYF.

CDR3: CASSHNGGLFTDTQYF. The CDR3 coding sequence is TGTGCCAGCAGCCACAACGGGGGTCTTTTCACAGATACGCAGTATTTT. The gene calls are TRBV5-6 and TRBJ2-3, with a possible D match to TRBD2 (6 bases). Germline V gene sequence: CDR1 SGHDT, CDR2 YYEEEE. V was trimmed by 4 bases and J by 2 bases, leaving 17 bases between them. The CDR3 contains 16 residues.

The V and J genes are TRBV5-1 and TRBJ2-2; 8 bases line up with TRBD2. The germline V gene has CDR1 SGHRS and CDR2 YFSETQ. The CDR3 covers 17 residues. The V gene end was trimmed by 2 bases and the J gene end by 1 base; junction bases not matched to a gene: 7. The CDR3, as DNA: TGCGCCAGCAGCTTAAAAGCGGGGGCCATGAACACCGGGGAGCTGTTTTTT. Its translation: CASSLKAGAMNTGELFF.

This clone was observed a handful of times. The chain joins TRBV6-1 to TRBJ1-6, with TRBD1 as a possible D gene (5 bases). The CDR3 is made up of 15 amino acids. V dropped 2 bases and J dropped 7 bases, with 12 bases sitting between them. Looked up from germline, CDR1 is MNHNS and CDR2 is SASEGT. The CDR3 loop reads CASSEIGSGNSPLHF. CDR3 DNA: TGTGCCAGCAGTGAAATAGGCTCAGGGAATTCACCCCTCCACTTT.

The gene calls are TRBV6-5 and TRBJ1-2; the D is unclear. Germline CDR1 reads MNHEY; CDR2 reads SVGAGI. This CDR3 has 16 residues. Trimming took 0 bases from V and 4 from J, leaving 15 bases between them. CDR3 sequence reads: CASSYSISLAFYGYTF. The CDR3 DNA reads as TGTGCCAGCAGTTACTCGATAAGTTTAGCTTTCTATGGCTACACCTTC.

The CDR3 here is CASSSVAGGFPYEQYF. In DNA, the CDR3 is TGTGCCAGCAGCTCTGTAGCGGGGGGGTTCCCCTACGAGCAGTACTTC. The V call is TRBV11-2, the J call TRBJ2-7; 11 bases match TRBD2. V was pared by 4 bases and J by 2 bases, with 7 bases of the junction left unmatched. Germline CDR1 is SGHAT and CDR2 is FQNNGV. The CDR3 consists of 16 residues. The variable domain in full, with the rest retrieved from reference TRBV11-2 and TRBJ2-7, is EAGVAQSPRYKIIEKRQSVAFWCNPISGHATLYWYQQILGQGPKLLIQFQNNGVVDDSQLPKDRFSAERLKGVDSTLKIQPAKLEDSAVYLCASSSVAGGFPYEQYFGPGTRLTVT.

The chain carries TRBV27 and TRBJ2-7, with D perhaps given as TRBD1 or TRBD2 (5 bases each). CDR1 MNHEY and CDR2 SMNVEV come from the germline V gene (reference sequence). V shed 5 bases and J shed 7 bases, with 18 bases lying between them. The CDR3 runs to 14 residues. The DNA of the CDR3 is TGTGCCAGCAGTCTCCGGGACGGGTCCATGGAGCAGTACTTC. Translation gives CASSLRDGSMEQYF.